This T cell receptor (beta chain) originates from a study of blood T cell repertoires in COVID-19 (dated by TCRdb to the early 2020s). For the study in its entirety: Samples from collaborators originated in the United States, Italy and Spain and spanned both the acute and convalescent phases of COVID-19. The prospective study material was composed of cDNA or gDNA derived from T cells, B-cell-depleted T cells, or PBMCs. Deeply sampled blood TCRbeta repertoires from subjects exposed to, actively infected with, or recovered from COVID-19 were included in the dataset. The repertoires were made available in a free public database intended to serve as a resource for research on the immune response to SARS-CoV-2. The samples were drawn from the first 160 participants of the ongoing ImmuneRACE study and from more than 1,000 subjects provided by 6 global collaborators. Sample metadata almost always included a de-identified subject ID, COVID-19 status, age in years and sex. HLA class I and class II types, where available, came from metadata supplied by the sample provider rather than from assay-based typing.

Each collaborating institution followed its own protocols to collect whole blood in K2EDTA tubes. For TCRbeta analysis, collaborator samples were shipped as frozen whole blood, as isolated PBMCs, or as DNA extracted from either sample type. V is pared back by 8 bases and J by 1 base, with 11 bases lying between the germline termini. From its cysteine to its phenylalanine, the CDR3 spans 13 amino acids. The sequence is cut down to CDR3 DNA, 39 bases in frame from base 1. The germline V gene yields SNHLY for CDR1 and FYNNEI for CDR2. This clone was seen more than once but under ten times. There is no known antigen for this receptor. Within one base of it there is no much larger clone, and no base qualities were kept. Broad study findings and their caveats: The quantity of clinical and demographic metadata differed by source and by participant and was supplied without curation.

The immunoSEQ Assay, a bias-controlled multiplex PCR, was used to amplify TCRbeta CDR3 regions from genomic DNA. The source study handled its data this way. The number of nucleated cells in each sample was estimated from the amplification of reference gene primers within the assay. To quantify the absolute abundance of each unique TCRbeta CDR3 rearrangement, sequence reads were collapsed and filtered. Productive Simpson clonality was computed per sample as the square root of Simpson's diversity index over productive rearrangements. This is the immuneACCESS table as TCRdb keeps it, with only in-frame sequences that have V and J called. A part of the clones is gone; compared with another copy, unresolved V genes explain less than half, and the rest is unexplained. The DNA gave D and trimming, while V, J and clone size come from that table. For this sample the table gives some 200,000 clones, of which around four fifths were detected only once. About a sixth of the sample lies in the top ten.

This receptor was obtained from a woman older than 75 with active or convalescent COVID-19. Recombination connected TRBV2 to TRBJ1-1, with the D gene call left open. Sequenced input: peripheral blood. The DNA is as follows: TGTGCCAGCTTTGGCAACCAGAACACTGAAGCTTTCTTT. Its coded protein is CASFGNQNTEAFF.